In its sample, the clone carrying this T cell receptor (beta chain) is medium-sized. Its antigen is unidentified. By 5'RACE with 10-nucleotide random UMIs, the cDNA was made. TCRdb analysed the 5' RACE reads with MiXCR anew, one entry per CDR3 protein. The table has approximately 36,000 distinct CDR3 sequences, 11% seen once. The record originates from a study of neurological immune-mediated disorders. CDR3 length: 14 amino acids. Germline-derived CDR1 and CDR2 are SQVTM and ANQGSEA. With 6 bases clipped from V and 10 bases from J, the junction kept 10 bases outside the gene matches. The time point here: technical triplicate 1. Study results and caveats: Across subjects, expanded clones had no CDR3 amino acid sequences in common, pointing to private repertoires in all groups.

The specimen sequenced was PBMCs. The V and J genes are TRBV29-1 and TRBJ2-1, with 12 bases lining up with TRBD2. This receptor was taken from a man aged 60 to 75 with HTLV-1-associated myelopathy (HAM/TSP). The CDR3 here is CSVQGLAGRGEQFF. CDR3 bases: TGCAGCGTACAAGGACTAGCGGGGAGGGGGGAGCAGTTCTTC.